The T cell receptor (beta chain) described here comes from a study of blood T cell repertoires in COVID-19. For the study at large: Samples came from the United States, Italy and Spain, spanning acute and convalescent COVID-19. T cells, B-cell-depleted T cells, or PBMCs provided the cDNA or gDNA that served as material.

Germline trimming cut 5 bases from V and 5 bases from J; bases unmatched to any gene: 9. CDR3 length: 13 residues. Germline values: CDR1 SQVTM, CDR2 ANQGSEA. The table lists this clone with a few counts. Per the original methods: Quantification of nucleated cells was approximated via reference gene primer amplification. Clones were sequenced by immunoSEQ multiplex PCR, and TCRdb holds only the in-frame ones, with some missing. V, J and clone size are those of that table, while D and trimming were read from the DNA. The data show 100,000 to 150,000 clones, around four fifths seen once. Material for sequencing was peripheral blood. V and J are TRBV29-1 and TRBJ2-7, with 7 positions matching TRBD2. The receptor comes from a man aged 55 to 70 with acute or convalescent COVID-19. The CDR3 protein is CSVRGGSLNEQYF. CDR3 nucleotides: TGCAGCGTTCGAGGCGGGAGTTTGAACGAGCAGTACTTC.